This TCR beta chain was recovered during a study of T cells after yellow fever vaccination. General study findings and limits: Peaking on day 5 versus 15, the secondary response was faster but weaker. Most primary-vaccination clones reappeared after the booster (about 95% CD4, 88% CD8).

A universal primer site and UMIs were added as TCR cDNA was made by 5'RACE template switching. TCRdb reprocessed the 5' RACE reads with MiXCR, giving one entry per CDR3 protein. This repertoire shows about 340,000 distinct CDR3 sequences, about 4% found once; its top ten account for about 24%. The CDR3 is 16 residues long. V was clipped by 3 bases and J by 2 bases; unmatched bases: 5. From germline, CDR1 is SGHRS and CDR2 YFSETQ. This clonotype was picked up many times. Its antigen is undetermined. The V call is TRBV5-1, the J call TRBJ2-3; the match to TRBD2 covers 11 bases. Sequenced material: PBMCs, taken 5 days after the yellow fever booster vaccination. The source of this sequence is a man younger than 35 who received the YFV17D yellow fever vaccine. CDR3 in amino acids: CASSSSTSGATDTQYF. The CDR3 DNA sequence: TGCGCCAGCAGCTCCTCGACTAGCGGGGCCACAGATACGCAGTATTTT.